This T cell receptor (beta chain) was profiled in a study of blood T cell repertoires in COVID-19. V was pared by 9 bases and J by 4 bases, with 19 bases between. The CDR3 has 15 amino acids. Germline CDR1 reads SGHRS; CDR2 reads YFSETQ. TCRdb keeps only in-frame clones here, not all; method: immunoSEQ multiplex PCR. Of over 90,000 clones in the sample, 84% were seen once. V is TRBV5-1 and J is TRBJ2-2; perhaps TRBD2 as D (6 bases). This TCR derives from a man in his forties with active or convalescent COVID-19. The specimen sequenced was peripheral blood. The CDR3 DNA sequence: TGCGCCACCAGAGATGGAGGGGTGAGCACCGGGGAGCTGTTTTTT. The encoded protein is CATRDGGVSTGELFF.